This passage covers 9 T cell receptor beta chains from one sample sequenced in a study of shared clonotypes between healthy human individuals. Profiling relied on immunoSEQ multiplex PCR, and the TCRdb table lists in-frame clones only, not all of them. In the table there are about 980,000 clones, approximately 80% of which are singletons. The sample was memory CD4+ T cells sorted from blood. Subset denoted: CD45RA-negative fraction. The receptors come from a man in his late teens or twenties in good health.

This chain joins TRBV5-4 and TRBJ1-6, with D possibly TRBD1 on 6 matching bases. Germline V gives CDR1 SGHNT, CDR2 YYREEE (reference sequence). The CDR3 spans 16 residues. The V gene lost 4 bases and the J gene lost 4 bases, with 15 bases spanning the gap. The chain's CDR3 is CASSPGGRGYNSPLHF. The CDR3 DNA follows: TGTGCCAGCAGCCCGGGGGGCAGGGGATATAATTCACCCCTCCACTTT.

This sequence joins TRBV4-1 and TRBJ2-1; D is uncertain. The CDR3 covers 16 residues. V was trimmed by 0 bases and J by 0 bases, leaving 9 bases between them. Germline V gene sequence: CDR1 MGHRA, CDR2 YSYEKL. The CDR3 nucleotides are TGCGCCAGCAGCCAAGACGCCAGTAGCTCCTACAATGAGCAGTTCTTC. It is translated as CASSQDASSSYNEQFF.

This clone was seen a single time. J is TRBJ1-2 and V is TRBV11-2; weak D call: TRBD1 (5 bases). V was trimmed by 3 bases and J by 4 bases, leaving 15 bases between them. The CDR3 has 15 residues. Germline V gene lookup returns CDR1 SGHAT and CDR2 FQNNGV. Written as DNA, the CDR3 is TGTGCCAGCAGCTTTGCCCGGGACGGACTCTATGGCTACACCTTC. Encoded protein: CASSFARDGLYGYTF.

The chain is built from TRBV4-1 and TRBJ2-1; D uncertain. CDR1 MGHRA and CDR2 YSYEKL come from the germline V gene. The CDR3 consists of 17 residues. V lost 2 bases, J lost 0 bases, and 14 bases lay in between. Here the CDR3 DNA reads TGCGCCAGCAGCCAAAAGGATATGGGTTTCTCCTACAATGAGCAGTTCTTC. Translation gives CASSQKDMGFSYNEQFF.

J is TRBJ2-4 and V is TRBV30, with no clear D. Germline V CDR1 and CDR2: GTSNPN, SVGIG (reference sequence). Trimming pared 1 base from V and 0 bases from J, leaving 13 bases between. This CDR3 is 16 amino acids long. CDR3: CAWSAEGILAKNIQYF. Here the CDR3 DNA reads TGTGCCTGGAGTGCCGAAGGGATACTAGCCAAAAACATTCAGTACTTC.

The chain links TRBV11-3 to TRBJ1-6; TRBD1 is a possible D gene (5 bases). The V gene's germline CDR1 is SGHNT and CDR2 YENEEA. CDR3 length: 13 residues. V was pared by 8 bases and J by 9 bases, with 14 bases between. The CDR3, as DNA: TGTGCCAGCGCAGAGGGACTTGCTTCACCCCTCCACTTT. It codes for CASAEGLASPLHF.

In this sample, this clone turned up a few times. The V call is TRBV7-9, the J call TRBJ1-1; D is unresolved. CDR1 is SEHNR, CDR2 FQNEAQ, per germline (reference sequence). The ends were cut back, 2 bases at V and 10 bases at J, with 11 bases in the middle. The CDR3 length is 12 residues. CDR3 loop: CASSLLVRRAFF. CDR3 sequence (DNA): TGTGCCAGCAGCTTATTAGTCAGACGAGCTTTCTTT.

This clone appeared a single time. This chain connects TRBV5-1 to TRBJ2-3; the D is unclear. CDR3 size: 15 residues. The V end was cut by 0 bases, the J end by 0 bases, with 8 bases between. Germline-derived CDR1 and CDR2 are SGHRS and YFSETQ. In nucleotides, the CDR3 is TGCGCCAGCAGCTTGGCCGGTCGGAGCACAGATACGCAGTATTTT. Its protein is CASSLAGRSTDTQYF.

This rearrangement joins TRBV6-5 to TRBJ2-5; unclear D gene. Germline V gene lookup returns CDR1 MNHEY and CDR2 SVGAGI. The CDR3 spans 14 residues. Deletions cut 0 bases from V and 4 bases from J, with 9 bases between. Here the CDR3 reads CASSYSQASETQYF. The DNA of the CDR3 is TGTGCCAGCAGTTACTCCCAGGCGTCAGAGACCCAGTACTTC.